This TCR beta chain was recorded in a study of T cell clonotyping in hematopoietic cell transplantation. For the study at large: Recipient samples before transplant were obtained post-cytoreduction.

Whole-study findings and limits: Graft donor and pretransplant recipient Inverse Simpson Index values predicted broader posttransplant TCR diversity. Recipient TCR diversity dropped after transplant; expanded clonotypes rose from day 30 to 180.

V shed 2 bases and J 0 bases; nucleotides not matched to a gene: 4. CDR1 and CDR2 (germline): MNHEY, SVGAGI. The CDR3 consists of 16 residues. The assay was immunoSEQ multiplex PCR, and TCRdb's table has in-frame clones only and misses some. The repertoire holds 25,000 to 35,000 clones, 90% to 95% seen once, with approximately 2.1% in the top ten. A word on this clone: What it binds is not known.

Time point: recipient sample about 28 days before transplant, after cytoreduction. Blood collection times were about day -28 and days 30, 100, 180 posttransplant. V gene TRBV6-5 combines with J gene TRBJ2-5; 9 bases fit TRBD2. The receptor comes from a man between 45 and 60 years old with acute myeloid leukemia. Some clones in this sample may be carry-over from other donors' samples. The input for sequencing was peripheral blood mononuclear cells, taken before stem cell transplant. The CDR3 sequence is CASSYRAGGNQETQYF. In DNA form, the CDR3 reads TGTGCCAGCAGTTACCGAGCGGGGGGCAACCAAGAGACCCAGTACTTC.